Below are 12 T cell receptor beta chains sequenced from a single sample in a study of cytomegalovirus exposure and HLA in healthy donors. Sequencing was performed with immunoSEQ multiplex PCR; in TCRdb, only in-frame clones are kept and a portion is missing. The repertoire has about 200,000 clones, around 84% of them found once; the top ten carry around an eighth. The specimen sequenced was PBMCs. The receptors come from a woman aged 30 to 39 in good health and CMV-seropositive.

CDR3 sequence: CASSTSGNTGELFF. In DNA form, the CDR3 reads TGCGCCAGCAGCACATCAGGGAACACCGGGGAGCTGTTTTTT. The chain employs TRBV5-1 and TRBJ2-2; D gene ambiguous. CDR1 is SGHRS and CDR2 is YFSETQ in the germline V gene. The CDR3 runs to 14 residues. V lost 4 bases and J 1 base, leaving 8 bases between the germline ends.

This chain links TRBV9 with TRBJ2-5; no clear D. V was trimmed by 0 bases and J by 4 bases, leaving 4 bases between them. The CDR3 is 12 residues long. Germline V gene data show CDR1 as SGDLS and CDR2 as YYNGEE. Here the CDR3 reads CASSVGGETQYF. CDR3 sequence (DNA): TGTGCCAGCAGCGTAGGAGGAGAGACCCAGTACTTC.

The chain joins TRBV7-8 to TRBJ2-7, with 8 positions matching TRBD2. This CDR3 comprises 16 residues. V shed 1 base and J 3 bases; nucleotides not matched to a gene: 8. In germline, CDR1 is SGHVS, CDR2 FQNEAQ. CDR3 DNA sequence: TGTGCCAGCAGCTTAGTGACTAGCGCCAGAATCTACGAGCAGTACTTC. Encoded protein: CASSLVTSARIYEQYF.

This clone showed up just a few times. V usage is TRBV29-1 and J usage is TRBJ2-1, with a possible D match to TRBD1 (6 bases). Germline assignment: CDR1 SQVTM and CDR2 ANQGSEA. The CDR3 consists of 12 residues. Trimming removed 2 bases from V and 9 bases from J, with 11 bases in between. CDR3 nucleotides: TGCAGCGTTGAAAAGACACAGGGTGAGCAGTTCTTC. It codes for CSVEKTQGEQFF.

The V and J genes are TRBV5-1 and TRBJ2-7, with 11 bases fitting TRBD2. In germline, CDR1 is SGHRS, CDR2 YFSETQ. V was pared by 4 bases and J by 7 bases, with 10 bases of the junction left unmatched. This CDR3 has 15 residues. The CDR3 coding sequence is TGCGCCAGCAGCCCTGAACTAGCGGGAGAGGGGGAGCAGTACTTC. It is translated as CASSPELAGEGEQYF.

V and J are TRBV5-4 and TRBJ2-1, with 8 positions matching TRBD2. This CDR3 contains 15 residues. V lost 4 bases, J lost 4 bases, and 7 bases stayed unmatched. Germline lookup yields CDR1 SGHNT and CDR2 YYREEE (reference sequence). The CDR3 loop is CASSVGLGAYNEQFF. The CDR3, as DNA: TGTGCCAGCAGCGTGGGACTAGGAGCGTACAATGAGCAGTTCTTC.

V usage is TRBV11-3 and J usage is TRBJ2-7; perhaps TRBD1 as D (5 bases). Germline V gene lookup returns CDR1 SGHNT and CDR2 YENEEA. The CDR3 spans 14 residues. The V and J ends lost 5 bases and 0 bases respectively, with 11 bases between them. The CDR3: CASSQDRYSYEQYF. CDR3 nucleotide sequence: TGTGCCAGCAGCCAAGACAGATACTCCTACGAGCAGTACTTC. The full variable domain, with the rest looked up from reference TRBV11-3 and TRBJ2-7, is EAGVVQSPRYKIIEKKQPVAFWCNPISGHNTLYWYLQNLGQGPELLIRYENEEAVDDSQLPKDRFSAERLKGVDSTLKIQPAELGDSAVYLCASSQDRYSYEQYFGPGTRLTVT.

This sequence joins TRBV6-5 and TRBJ2-7, with D possibly being TRBD1 (6 bases). Looked up from germline, CDR1 is MNHEY and CDR2 is SVGAGI. The CDR3 runs to 13 residues. V lost 2 bases to trimming and J lost 7 bases, with 12 bases between them. CDR3 sequence (DNA): TGTGCCAGCAGTTACAGGACAGTGGGTGAGCAGTACTTC. It is translated as CASSYRTVGEQYF.

This chain uses TRBV29-1 with TRBJ1-1, with a weak D call TRBD1 (5 bases). Germline CDR1 reads SQVTM; CDR2 reads ANQGSEA. The CDR3 has 13 amino acids. Trimming pared 5 bases from V and 0 bases from J, leaving 10 bases between. CDR3 nucleotides: TGCAGCGTTCGACAGTTCATGAACACTGAAGCTTTCTTT. Its translation is CSVRQFMNTEAFF.

The chain couples TRBV6-1 to TRBJ1-2, with D uncertain. Germline CDR1 and CDR2: MNHNS and SASEGT. CDR3 length equals 12 residues. With 3 bases removed from V and 1 base from J, the gap between germline ends came to 3 bases. The chain's CDR3 is CASSDLNYGYTF. The CDR3 coding sequence is TGTGCCAGCAGTGACCTTAACTATGGCTACACCTTC.

This clone was picked up one time. This chain joins TRBV5-4 and TRBJ2-7; 9 bases align to TRBD2. The V and J ends lost 4 bases and 0 bases, in that order; junction bases with no gene match: 5. Per germline, CDR1 SGHNT and CDR2 YYREEE (reference sequence). The CDR3 covers 15 residues. In DNA form, the CDR3 reads TGTGCCAGCAGCGTTAGCGGGGGCAGCTCCTACGAGCAGTACTTC. Translation: CASSVSGGSSYEQYF.

The chain uses TRBV30 and TRBJ2-7; 11 bases match TRBD2. This CDR3 has 15 amino acids. Germline CDR1 and CDR2: GTSNPN and SVGIG (reference sequence). J lost 2 bases, V lost 2 bases, and 5 bases had no gene match. CDR3 coding DNA: TGTGCCTGGAGTCGAGGACTAGCGGGCGCCTACGAGCAGTACTTC. It translates to CAWSRGLAGAYEQYF.